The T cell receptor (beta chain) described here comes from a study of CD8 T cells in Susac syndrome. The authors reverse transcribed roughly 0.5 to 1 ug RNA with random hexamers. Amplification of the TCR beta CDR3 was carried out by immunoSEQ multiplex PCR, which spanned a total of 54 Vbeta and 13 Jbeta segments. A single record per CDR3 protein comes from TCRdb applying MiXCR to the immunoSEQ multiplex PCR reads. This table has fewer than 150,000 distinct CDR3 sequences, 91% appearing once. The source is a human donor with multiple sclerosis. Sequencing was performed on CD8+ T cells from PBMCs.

CDR3 loop: CASSYPSGGETQYF. The CDR3 DNA follows: TGTGCCAGCAGCTACCCTTCCGGGGGAGAGACCCAGTACTTC. The rearrangement links TRBV7-9 to TRBJ2-5; possible D gene TRBD2, 6 bases. V gave up 4 bases and J gave up 4 bases, with 13 bases separating them. From germline, CDR1 is SEHNR and CDR2 FQNEAQ (reference sequence). The CDR3 has 14 residues.